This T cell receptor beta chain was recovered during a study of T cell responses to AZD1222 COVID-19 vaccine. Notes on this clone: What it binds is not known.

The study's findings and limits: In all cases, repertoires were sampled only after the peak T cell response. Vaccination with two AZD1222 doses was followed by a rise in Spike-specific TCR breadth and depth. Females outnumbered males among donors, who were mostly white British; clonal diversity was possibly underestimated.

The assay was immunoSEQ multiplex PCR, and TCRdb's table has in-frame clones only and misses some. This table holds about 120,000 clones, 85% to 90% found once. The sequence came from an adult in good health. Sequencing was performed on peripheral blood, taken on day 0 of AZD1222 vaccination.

The CDR3 loop reads CASSISRGGQANTEAFF. The DNA of the CDR3 is TGTGCCAGTAGTATAAGTCGAGGAGGACAGGCAAACACTGAAGCTTTCTTT. The chain employs TRBV19 and TRBJ1-1; 7 bases match TRBD1. Germline CDR1 LNHDA, CDR2 SQIVND (reference sequence). V lost 2 bases and J lost 2; bases outside the gene matches: 11. This CDR3 is built from 17 residues.